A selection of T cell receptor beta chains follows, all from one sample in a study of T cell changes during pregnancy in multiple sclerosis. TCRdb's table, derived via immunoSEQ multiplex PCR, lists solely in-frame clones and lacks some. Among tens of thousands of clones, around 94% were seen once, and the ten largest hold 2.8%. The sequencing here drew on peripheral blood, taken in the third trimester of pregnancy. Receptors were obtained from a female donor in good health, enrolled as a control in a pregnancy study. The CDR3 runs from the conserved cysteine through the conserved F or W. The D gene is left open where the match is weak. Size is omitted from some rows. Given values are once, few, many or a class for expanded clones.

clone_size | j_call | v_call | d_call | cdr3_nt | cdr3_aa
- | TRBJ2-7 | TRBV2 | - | TGTGCCAGCAGTGAGACGAGCGTCGTATACGAGCAGTACTTC | CASSETSVVYEQYF
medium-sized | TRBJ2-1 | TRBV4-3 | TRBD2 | TGCGCCAGCAGCCAAGATAGCGGGAGCTCCTACAATGAGCAGTTCTTC | CASSQDSGSSYNEQFF
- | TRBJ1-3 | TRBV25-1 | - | TGTGCCAGCAGTGAATATACGAGTCGGAACACCATATATTTT | CASSEYTSRNTIYF
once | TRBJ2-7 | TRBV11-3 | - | TGTGCCAGCAGCGGGCAGGGCAGCTCCTACGAGCAGTACTTC | CASSGQGSSYEQYF
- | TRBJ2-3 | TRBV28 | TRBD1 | TGTGCCAGCAGTCTTTCAGGAATTTCAGGGGGCGCGTTTTTGACAGATACGCAGTATTTT | CASSLSGISGGAFLTDTQYF
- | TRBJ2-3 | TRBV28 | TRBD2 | TGTGCCAGCAGTTTGCGGGAGGGCCCCGCAGATACGCAGTATTTT | CASSLREGPADTQYF
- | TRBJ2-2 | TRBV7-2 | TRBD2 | TGTGCCAGCAGCTTAGTGGCGGGAGGCCCTTCGAACACCGGGGAGCTGTTTTTT | CASSLVAGGPSNTGELFF
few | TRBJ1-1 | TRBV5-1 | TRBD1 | TGCGCCAGCATGGGGACAGGGTTTGTTGAAGCTTTCTTT | CASMGTGFVEAFF
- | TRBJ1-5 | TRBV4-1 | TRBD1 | TGCGCCAGCAGCCAAGATTTGGGACAGGGGAATCAGCCCCAGCATTTT | CASSQDLGQGNQPQHF
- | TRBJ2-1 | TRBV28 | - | TGTGCCAGCACCGTCGGACTCCTAGACAATGAGCAGTTCTTC | CASTVGLLDNEQFF
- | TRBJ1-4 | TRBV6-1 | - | TGTGCCAGCAGTGTACGTCTAGGGGCGAGTGGTGAAAAACTGTTTTTT | CASSVRLGASGEKLFF
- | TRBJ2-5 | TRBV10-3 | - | TGTGCCATCAGTGAGGGGGGGGCGGGCCAAGAGACCCAGTACTTC | CAISEGGAGQETQYF
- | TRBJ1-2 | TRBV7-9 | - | TGTGCCAGCAGCTTAGAGGGGGTGAATGGCTACACCTTC | CASSLEGVNGYTF
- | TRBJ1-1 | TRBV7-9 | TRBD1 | TGTGCCAGCAGCTCCATGGGGGGACAGGTCCTGAACACTGAAGCTTTCTTT | CASSSMGGQVLNTEAFF
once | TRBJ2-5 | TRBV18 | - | TGTGCCAGCTCACCTGCAGGGGTAGAGACCCAGTACTTC | CASSPAGVETQYF
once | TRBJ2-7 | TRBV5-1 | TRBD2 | TGCGCCAGCAGCTTACCACCCATGGGACTAGCGGGGGCTACCTACGAGCAGTACTTC | CASSLPPMGLAGATYEQYF
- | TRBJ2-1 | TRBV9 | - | TGTGCCAGCAGCGTCCGGGGGGCCAAAAATGAGCAGTTCTTC | CASSVRGAKNEQFF